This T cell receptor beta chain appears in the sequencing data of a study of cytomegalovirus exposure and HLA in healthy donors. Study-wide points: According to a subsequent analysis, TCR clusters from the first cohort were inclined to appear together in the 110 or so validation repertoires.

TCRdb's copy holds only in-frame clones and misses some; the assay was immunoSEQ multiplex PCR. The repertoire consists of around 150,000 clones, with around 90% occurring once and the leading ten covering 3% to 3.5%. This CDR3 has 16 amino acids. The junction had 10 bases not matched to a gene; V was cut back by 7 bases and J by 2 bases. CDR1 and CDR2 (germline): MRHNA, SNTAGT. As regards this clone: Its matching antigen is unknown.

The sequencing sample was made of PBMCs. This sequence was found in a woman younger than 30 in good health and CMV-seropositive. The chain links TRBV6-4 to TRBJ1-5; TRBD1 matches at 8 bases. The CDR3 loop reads CASTARTGSRNQPQHF. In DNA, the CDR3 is TGTGCCAGCACTGCTCGGACAGGGTCGCGCAATCAGCCCCAGCATTTT.